The 23 T cell receptor beta chains given below trace back to one sample, sequenced in a study of blood T cell repertoires in COVID-19 (dated by TCRdb to about 2020). Library prep was done by the immunoSEQ multiplex PCR assay. TCRdb re-hosts the immuneACCESS table, in-frame sequences only. Its copies lack some clones; in the studies checked, an unresolved V gene accounts for under half of them, and the cause for the rest is not known. The sample table contains fewer than 30,000 clones; only one count was recorded for around 86% of them. 4% to 6% of the sample is held by the ten biggest clonotypes. Sequences were obtained from peripheral blood. Receptor source: a man between 45 and 60 years old with active COVID-19.

The genes are TRBV15 and TRBJ2-1; D is possibly TRBD2 (6 bases). The V gene's germline CDR1 is LNHNV and CDR2 YYDKDF (reference sequence). The CDR3 spans 16 residues. Trimming left V 5 bases short and J 4 bases short, with 18 bases between. The CDR3 sequence is CATSPSGGGGYNEQFF. CDR3 nucleotides: TGTGCCACCAGCCCCTCCGGGGGTGGGGGATACAATGAGCAGTTCTTC.

The gene calls are TRBV6-2 or TRBV6-3 and TRBJ2-1, with TRBD1 identical over 8 bases. The germline V gene has CDR1 MNHEY and CDR2 SVGEGT. After removal of 5 bases from V and 7 bases from J, the junction contained 16 bases not matched to a gene. The CDR3 covers 17 residues. CDR3 in amino acids: CASSTTNQGARVNEQFF. Here the CDR3 DNA reads TGTGCCAGCAGTACTACGAACCAGGGGGCACGAGTTAATGAGCAGTTCTTC.

This rearrangement joins TRBV24-1 to TRBJ2-3, with a weak D call TRBD1 (5 bases). V was pared by 1 base and J by 1 base, with 8 bases between. The germline V gene encodes CDR1 KGHDR and CDR2 SFDVKD. The length of the CDR3 is 15 residues. CDR3 protein: CATSDFPRGTDTQYF. The CDR3 DNA reads TGTGCCACCAGTGATTTCCCCAGGGGCACAGATACGCAGTATTTT.

This chain links TRBV7-9 with TRBJ1-3; 8 nucleotides match TRBD1. Germline V lookup: CDR1 SEHNR, CDR2 FQNEAQ (reference sequence). The length of the CDR3 is 16 residues. V was clipped by 6 bases and J by 6 bases; unmatched bases: 13. CDR3 region: CASREGGQGRKNTIYF. CDR3 nucleotide sequence: TGTGCCAGCAGGGAAGGAGGACAGGGACGAAAAAACACCATATATTTT.

V gene TRBV24-1 combines with J gene TRBJ1-1; 7 nucleotides line up with TRBD1. Germline CDR1 reads KGHDR; CDR2 reads SFDVKD. This CDR3 has 14 residues. After removal of 4 bases from V and 6 bases from J, the junction contained 7 bases not matched to a gene. CDR3 sequence reads: CATSEAGGSAEAFF. The CDR3 bases are TGTGCCACCAGTGAAGCAGGGGGGTCGGCTGAAGCTTTCTTT.

CDR3: CASSSTGARGYTF. CDR3 in DNA: TGTGCCAGCAGCTCTACAGGGGCTAGAGGCTACACCTTC. The chain uses TRBV11-3 and TRBJ1-2; TRBD1 aligns across 7 bases. Germline CDR1 and CDR2: SGHNT and YENEEA. This CDR3 has 13 amino acids. With 4 bases clipped from V and 8 bases from J, the junction kept 7 bases outside the gene matches.

The genes are TRBV5-1 and TRBJ1-3; the D gene is possibly TRBD1 (6 bases). V lost 2 bases to trimming and J lost 9 bases, with 12 bases between them. CDR1 is SGHRS and CDR2 is YFSETQ in the germline V gene. The CDR3 runs 13 residues. The CDR3 reads CASSLTGFSTIYF. The CDR3 DNA sequence: TGCGCCAGCAGCTTAACAGGGTTCTCCACCATATATTTT.

The chain is built from TRBV5-1 and TRBJ1-5; no definite D call. Trimming removed 6 bases at V and 0 bases at J, with 13 bases between. CDR1 is SGHRS, CDR2 YFSETQ, per germline. This CDR3 contains 15 residues. Written as DNA, the CDR3 is TGCGCCAGCACTGTTTCGGGTGATAGCAATCAGCCCCAGCATTTT. Its translation is CASTVSGDSNQPQHF.

This clone has a single count. CDR3: CASSSLLKQFF. CDR3 DNA sequence: TGTGCCAGCAGTTCCCTCCTTAAGCAGTTCTTC. This chain links TRBV12-3 or TRBV12-4 with TRBJ2-1; the D is unclear. Trimming removed 4 bases at V and 11 bases at J, with 9 bases between. This CDR3 contains 11 residues.

This clone was seen once. This chain connects TRBV3-1 (or the pseudogene TRBV3-2) to TRBJ2-1, with 12 bases aligning to TRBD2. CDR3 size: 16 residues. Germline CDR1 reads LGHDT; CDR2 reads YNNKEL (reference sequence). V lost 5 bases to trimming and J lost 2 bases; unmatched junction nucleotides: 4. CDR3 sequence: CASSSLAGGPYNEQFF. The CDR3 bases are TGTGCCAGCAGCTCCCTAGCGGGGGGGCCCTACAATGAGCAGTTCTTC.

The chain carries TRBV4-1 and TRBJ1-1; TRBD1 matches at 9 bases. Germline CDR1 MGHRA, CDR2 YSYEKL. The CDR3 has 15 residues. Trimming cost V 5 bases and J 3 bases; bases outside gene matches: 7. DNA for the CDR3: TGCGCCAGCAGCAGCTACAGGGGGCTCGACACTGAAGCTTTCTTT. This translates into CASSSYRGLDTEAFF.

This clone was found once. The gene calls are TRBV28 and TRBJ2-7; weak D call: TRBD2 (5 bases). Trimming pared 6 bases from V and 4 bases from J, leaving 10 bases between. CDR1 MDHEN and CDR2 SYDVKM come from the germline V gene. This CDR3 contains 12 residues. CDR3 in amino acids: CASSTRRYEQYF. CDR3 nucleotides: TGTGCCAGCAGCACTAGAAGGTACGAGCAGTACTTC.

The chain joins TRBV21-1 to TRBJ2-3; the table calls TRBD1, which could not be checked here. TRBV21-1 is an annotated pseudogene. CDR3 length equals 17 residues. CDR3 protein: CASRAGQTCSNPNTQYF. The CDR3 region has the DNA TGTGCCAGCAGGGCGGGACAGACCTGCTCGAACCCAAATACGCAGTATTTT.

The gene calls are TRBV6-5 and TRBJ2-1, with D maybe TRBD2 (5 bases). The germline V and J ends were trimmed by 6 bases and 8 bases, with 11 bases remaining between them. This CDR3 has 12 residues. CDR1 and CDR2 (germline): MNHEY, SVGAGI. Written as DNA, the CDR3 is TGTGCCAGCAGCCTCCCTAGCTATGAGCAGTTCTTC. It specifies CASSLPSYEQFF.

This chain uses TRBV9 with TRBJ2-6; D gene unclear. The CDR3 is made up of 15 amino acids. Trimming removed 3 bases at V and 0 bases at J, with 7 bases between. Germline CDR1 and CDR2: SGDLS and YYNGEE. CDR3 sequence (DNA): TGTGCCAGCAGCGGAGAGTACTCTGGGGCCAACGTCCTGACTTTC. Protein product: CASSGEYSGANVLTF.

The gene calls are TRBV7-3 and TRBJ2-1; 7 positions agree with TRBD1. In germline, CDR1 is SGHTA, CDR2 FQGTGA. The CDR3 spans 16 residues. Germline trimming cut 5 bases from V and 5 bases from J; bases unmatched to any gene: 12. CDR3 in DNA: TGTGCCAGCAGCACAACAACAGGGGCCGCGAACAATGAGCAGTTCTTC. Its protein product is CASSTTTGAANNEQFF.

The chain is built from TRBV21-1 and TRBJ2-1; the D call in the table, TRBD1, was not verified against the DNA. TRBV21-1 is flagged as a pseudogene. The CDR3 has 14 residues. The CDR3 DNA reads as TGTGCCAGCAGCAAAGGGTTTCAGGGCGATGAGCAGTTCTTC. As protein: CASSKGFQGDEQFF.

This chain connects TRBV7-2 to TRBJ1-1; D is uncertain. Germline CDR1 is SGHTA and CDR2 is FQGNSA. This CDR3 is built from 15 residues. V gave up 1 base and J gave up 3 bases, with 12 bases separating them. The DNA for the CDR3 is TGTGCCAGCAGCTTAGAGAGTTATCAGGACACTGAAGCTTTCTTT. Protein product: CASSLESYQDTEAFF.

This clone has just a few counts. The chain has TRBV2 and TRBJ1-1; 9 bases agree with TRBD1. This CDR3 comprises 15 residues. Germline V gene sequence: CDR1 SNHLY, CDR2 FYNNEI. J lost 10 bases, V lost 2 bases, and 11 bases had no gene match. The CDR3: CASSELLVGQGLAFF. CDR3 coding DNA: TGTGCCAGCAGTGAATTATTGGTGGGACAGGGTTTAGCTTTCTTT.

CDR3 DNA: TGTGCCAGCAGCCGGAAGGGGACTAGCACAGATACGCAGTATTTT. Its protein product is CASSRKGTSTDTQYF. This rearrangement joins TRBV7-2 to TRBJ2-3, with D perhaps matching TRBD2 (6 bases). This CDR3 region has 15 residues. Germline V gives CDR1 SGHTA, CDR2 FQGNSA. V lost 5 bases and J lost 0, with 12 bases in between.

V and J are TRBV11-2 and TRBJ2-1; TRBD2 agrees at 9 bases. The length of the CDR3 is 14 residues. Germline CDR1 is SGHAT and CDR2 is FQNNGV. The V gene end was trimmed by 7 bases and the J gene end by 9 bases; junction bases not matched to a gene: 10. Here the CDR3 DNA reads TGTGCCAGCACCCGCCTAGCGGGGCATAGTGAGCAGTTCTTC. It yields the protein CASTRLAGHSEQFF.

The CDR3: CASTSQLPTGTGANVLTF. The CDR3 DNA follows: TGTGCCAGCACCTCCCAGCTCCCCACAGGGACTGGGGCCAACGTCCTGACTTTC. V usage is TRBV9 and J usage is TRBJ2-6; possibly TRBD1 for D (6 bases). Trimming removed 6 bases from V and 2 bases from J, with 21 bases in between. The CDR3 has 18 residues. Germline CDR1 and CDR2: SGDLS and YYNGEE.

The chain carries TRBV29-1 and TRBJ1-2; a possible D gene is TRBD1 (5 bases). The germline CDR1 and CDR2 sequences are SQVTM and ANQGSEA. The V end was cut by 4 bases, the J end by 4 bases, with 10 bases between. CDR3 length equals 12 residues. The DNA for the CDR3 is TGCAGCGTTGCTAGGGGTGGCTATGGCTACACCTTC. Amino acids: CSVARGGYGYTF.